These T cell receptor beta chains were read from a single sample in a study of regulatory T cells in long-lasting Graves disease. TCRdb reprocessed the multiplex PCR reads with MiXCR, giving one entry per CDR3 protein. The sample holds approximately 690,000 distinct CDR3 sequences; around 30% are singletons and the top ten take about 40%. The sequencing used peripheral blood mononuclear cells (PBMCs), collected when the disease was refractory, from a patient treated with antithyroid drugs. The receptors originated from a female donor with Graves disease. The CDR3 runs from the conserved cysteine through the conserved F or W. A D gene is named only where the DNA matches it firmly. A clone size is listed for some rows: how often the clone was seen (once, few, many), or a class if it is expanded.

-,TRBJ2-7,many,TRBV20-1,CSARVVNEQYF,TGCAGTGCTAGGGTCGTGAACGAGCAGTACTTC
TRBD1,TRBJ1-1,few,TRBV7-9,CASSLARDRVNTEAFF,TGTGCCAGCAGCTTAGCAAGGGACAGGGTGAACACTGAAGCTTTCTTT
-,TRBJ2-7,few,TRBV6-1,CASRPGQGTSYEQYF,TGTGCCAGCAGACCCGGGCAGGGGACTTCCTACGAGCAGTACTTC
-,TRBJ2-7,few,TRBV29-1,CSVEDHVTGYYEQYF,TGCAGCGTTGAAGATCATGTGACAGGCTACTACGAGCAGTACTTC
-,TRBJ2-2,-,TRBV5-5,CASLQWGARNTGELFF,TGTGCCAGCCTACAGTGGGGGGCCCGTAACACCGGGGAGCTGTTTTTT
TRBD1,TRBJ1-4,few,TRBV28,CASSIIGQGEEKLFF,TGTGCCAGCAGTATCATTGGTCAGGGGGAAGAAAAACTGTTTTTT
-,TRBJ1-5,-,TRBV28,CASSLKLRQGPQPQHF,TGTGCCAGCAGTTTAAAGTTGCGTCAGGGGCCCCAGCCCCAGCATTTT
-,TRBJ1-2,many,TRBV11-2,CASSLDPRRHYGYTF,TGTGCCAGCAGCTTAGATCCGCGCAGGCACTATGGCTACACCTTC
-,TRBJ1-2,-,TRBV19,CASSIVPPGTYGYTF,TGTGCCAGTAGTATAGTACCCCCGGGAACCTATGGCTACACCTTC
-,TRBJ1-2,few,TRBV28,CASSLTENPYYGYTF,TGTGCCAGCAGTTTGACGGAGAACCCCTACTATGGCTACACCTTC
TRBD2,TRBJ2-5,-,TRBV5-6,CASSLETSGGETQYF,TGTGCCAGCAGCTTGGAGACTAGCGGGGGGGAGACCCAGTACTTC
TRBD1,TRBJ1-2,many,TRBV10-3,CAISGSGTGVNYGYTF,TGTGCCATCAGTGGCTCCGGGACAGGGGTTAACTATGGCTACACCTTC
-,TRBJ2-3,few,TRBV28,CASSPANVITDTQYF,TGTGCCAGCAGCCCCGCCAACGTAATCACAGATACGCAGTATTTT
-,TRBJ1-6,many,TRBV2,CAREPLLEVSSPLHF,TGTGCCAGGGAGCCGCTCCTGGAGGTGTCGTCACCCCTCCACTTT
-,TRBJ2-7,few,TRBV6-2/TRBV6-3,CASSYSRGTTGYYEQYF,TGTGCCAGCAGTTACAGTAGGGGGACCACCGGGTACTACGAGCAGTACTTC
-,TRBJ1-4,few,TRBV3-1,CASSQDWANEKLFF,TGTGCCAGCAGCCAAGATTGGGCTAATGAAAAACTGTTTTTT
TRBD1,TRBJ2-5,-,TRBV27,CASSFTGGRQETQYF,TGTGCCAGCAGTTTTACAGGGGGAAGGCAAGAGACCCAGTACTTC